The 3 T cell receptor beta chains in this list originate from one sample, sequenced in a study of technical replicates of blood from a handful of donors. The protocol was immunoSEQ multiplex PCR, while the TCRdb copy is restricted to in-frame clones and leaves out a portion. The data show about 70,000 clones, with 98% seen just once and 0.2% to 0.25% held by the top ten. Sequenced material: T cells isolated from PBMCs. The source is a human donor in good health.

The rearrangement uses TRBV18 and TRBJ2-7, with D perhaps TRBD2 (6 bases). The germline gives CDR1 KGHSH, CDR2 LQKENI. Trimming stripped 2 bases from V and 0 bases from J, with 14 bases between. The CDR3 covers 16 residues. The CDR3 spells CASSPGFGGPSYEQYF. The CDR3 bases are TGTGCCAGCTCACCAGGGTTCGGGGGTCCCTCCTACGAGCAGTACTTC.

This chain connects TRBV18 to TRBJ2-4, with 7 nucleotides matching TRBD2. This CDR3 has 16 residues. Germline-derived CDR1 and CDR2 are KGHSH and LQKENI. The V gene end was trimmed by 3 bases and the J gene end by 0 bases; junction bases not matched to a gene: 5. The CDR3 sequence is CASSPGLDIAKNIQYF. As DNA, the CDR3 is TGTGCCAGCTCACCCGGACTAGATATAGCCAAAAACATTCAGTACTTC.

The chain's CDR3 is CAWSRDRDDEQYF. In DNA form, the CDR3 reads TGTGCCTGGAGTAGAGACAGGGACGACGAGCAGTACTTC. The chain joins TRBV30 to TRBJ2-7, with 7 bases lining up with TRBD1. With V trimmed by 2 bases and J by 5 bases, 6 bases remained unmatched. From germline, CDR1 is GTSNPN and CDR2 SVGIG (reference sequence). The CDR3 is 13 amino acids.